One sample yielded the 8 T cell receptor beta chains listed below, sequenced in a study of cytomegalovirus exposure and HLA in healthy donors. Both 60 Vbeta primers and 13 Jbeta primers went into the PCR. TCRdb's table, derived via immunoSEQ multiplex PCR, lists solely in-frame clones and lacks some. The sample lists some 170,000 clones; roughly 82% were seen once. The sequenced sample consisted of PBMCs. The source of these receptors is a woman aged 25 to 45 in good health and CMV-seronegative.

The chain couples TRBV11-2 to TRBJ1-6; perhaps TRBD1 as D (5 bases). Trimming removed 1 base at V and 15 bases at J, with 16 bases between. The CDR3 runs to 14 residues. CDR1 is SGHAT, CDR2 FQNNGV, per germline. CDR3 coding DNA: TGTGCCAGCAGCTTAGTGGGTCAGTCCGGACACCTCCACTTT. This sequence encodes CASSLVGQSGHLHF. The entire variable domain, with the rest obtained from reference TRBV11-2 and TRBJ1-6, is as follows: EAGVAQSPRYKIIEKRQSVAFWCNPISGHATLYWYQQILGQGPKLLIQFQNNGVVDDSQLPKDRFSAERLKGVDSTLKIQPAKLEDSAVYLCASSLVGQSGHLHFGNGTRLTVT.

The chain carries TRBV7-6 and TRBJ2-5; possibly TRBD2 for D (5 bases). Per the germline V gene, CDR1 is SGHVS and CDR2 is FNYEAQ. The CDR3 loop spans 14 amino acids. Trimming pared 5 bases from V and 0 bases from J, leaving 10 bases between. The CDR3 coding sequence is TGTGCCAGCAGCCGCGCGAGGGACCAAGAGACCCAGTACTTC. Protein product: CASSRARDQETQYF.

The chain uses TRBV6-5 and TRBJ1-5, with D possibly TRBD1 on 6 matching bases. From germline, CDR1 is MNHEY and CDR2 SVGAGI. This CDR3 is built from 14 residues. The V end was cut by 5 bases, the J end by 3 bases, with 11 bases between. The CDR3 DNA follows: TGTGCCAGCAGTGAAGACAGGCTCAATCAGCCCCAGCATTTT. Translated, it gives CASSEDRLNQPQHF.

This rearrangement joins TRBV29-1 to TRBJ2-7; 12 bases are shared with TRBD1. Germline V gene lookup returns CDR1 SQVTM and CDR2 ANQGSEA. The CDR3 is 14 residues long. Trimming cost V 2 bases and J 7 bases; bases outside gene matches: 6. CDR3 region: CSVEKGQGALEQYF. In DNA form, the CDR3 reads TGCAGCGTTGAAAAGGGACAGGGGGCATTAGAGCAGTACTTC.

Remarks on this clone: The DNA is left out, because the CDR3 cannot be placed on it with certainty; the CDR3 is given as TCRdb lists it. V gene TRBV19 combines with J gene TRBJ2-7; no DNA check was done on the table's D call, TRBD2. The CDR3 comprises 17 residues, both ends counted. Germline CDR1 LNHDA, CDR2 SQIVND (reference sequence). CDR3 amino acids: CASSFHFGTREDYEQYF.

The table lists this clone with a few counts. The chain links TRBV18 to TRBJ1-1; the D is unclear. This CDR3 spans 11 amino acids. The V gene lost 8 bases and the J gene lost 6 bases, with 10 bases spanning the gap. In germline, CDR1 is KGHSH, CDR2 LQKENI. The CDR3 is CASRYEAEAFF. CDR3 bases: TGTGCCAGCCGGTACGAAGCTGAAGCTTTCTTT.

The rearrangement uses TRBV11-2 and TRBJ1-1; D remains ambiguous. The V end lost 3 bases, the J end lost 4 bases, and 12 bases lay between the germline ends. CDR3 length: 14 residues. Germline CDR1 reads SGHAT; CDR2 reads FQNNGV. For the CDR3, the DNA is TGTGCCAGCAGCTTGTCGCGGAGGAGCACTGAAGCTTTCTTT. Translation: CASSLSRRSTEAFF.

The chain combines TRBV19 with TRBJ1-2; D is possibly TRBD1 (6 bases). Germline values: CDR1 LNHDA, CDR2 SQIVND (reference sequence). V shed 6 bases and J shed 8 bases, with 19 bases lying between them. The CDR3 spans 14 residues. CDR3 DNA sequence: TGTGCCAGTAGCCCTGGGGGGGGCCAGGGGGGCTACACCTTC. It codes for CASSPGGGQGGYTF.